This T cell receptor beta chain was documented in a study of memory CD4+ T cells and cytomegalovirus serostatus. Single viable CD3+CD4+CD8-CD45RO+ cells were sorted as the memory CD4+ T cells. Repertoires were generated with immunoSEQ multiplex PCR, while TCRdb's copy carries only in-frame clones and drops some. This sample has about 58,000 clones; under 90% occur once, and the top ten carry around 0.5%. Germline values: CDR1 SGHNT, CDR2 YYREEE (reference sequence). V shed 1 base and J shed 0 bases, with 8 bases lying between them. The length of the CDR3 is 14 residues. The J gene is TRBJ2-7, the V gene TRBV5-4, with TRBD1 as a possible D gene (6 bases). Specimen: memory CD4+ T cells from blood. The clonotype comes from an adult in good health and CMV-seronegative. Some clones in this sample may be carry-over from other donors' samples. The CDR3, as DNA: TGTGCCAGCAGCTTGCCGGGACACTCCTACGAGCAGTACTTC. As protein: CASSLPGHSYEQYF.